This paragraph reports one TCR beta chain. This sample was taken from a study of T-cell reconstitution after alpha-beta-depleted transplantation in children. Preparation of the TCRbeta library was carried out with unique molecular identifiers. TCRdb called the PCR reads again in MiXCR, with one record for every CDR3 protein. The sample comprises fewer than 750,000 distinct CDR3 sequences, more than 20% of which are singletons, and 13% to 15% rests with the top ten. CDR3 length: 17 amino acids. Germline-derived CDR1 and CDR2 are SQVTM and ANQGSEA. V shed 3 bases and J shed 0 bases, with 19 bases lying between them.

This sequence originates from a boy less than two years old who had a stem cell transplant for acute myeloid leukemia, so the T cells may come from the graft donor. The input for sequencing was PBMCs, mostly from graft donor cells, taken 360 days after TCRalphabeta/CD19-depleted stem cell transplant. The rearrangement links TRBV29-1 to TRBJ2-3; perhaps TRBD1 as D (7 bases). The CDR3 DNA sequence: TGCAGCGTTGATGGCAGGGGGGATCAACCTAGCACAGATACGCAGTATTTT. This codes for CSVDGRGDQPSTDTQYF.